This entry lists 26 T cell receptor beta chains sequenced from one sample in a study of T cell responses to AZD1222 COVID-19 vaccine. Profiled with immunoSEQ multiplex PCR; TCRdb holds only in-frame clones, not every one. Of approximately 130,000 clones in the sample, approximately 93% were seen once. The specimen was peripheral blood, collected on day 0 of AZD1222 vaccination. All receptors come from an adult in good health.

This clone was found once. This chain joins TRBV4-3 and TRBJ2-5; the match to TRBD2 covers 16 bases. CDR1 is LGHNA, CDR2 YSLEER, per germline. Trimming removed 1 base from V and 1 base from J; junction bases left unmatched: 3. The CDR3 has 18 residues. This chain's CDR3 is CASSQGGLAGGIQETQYF. The CDR3, as DNA: TGCGCCAGCAGCCAAGGGGGACTAGCGGGAGGGATCCAAGAGACCCAGTACTTC.

This chain uses TRBV18 with TRBJ1-1; the D is unclear. Trimming took off 3 bases at V and 1 base at J, with 12 bases between the two ends. The CDR3 covers 15 residues. Germline assignment: CDR1 KGHSH and CDR2 LQKENI. This CDR3 is CASSPDGGPNTEAFF. The CDR3 DNA reads TGTGCCAGCTCACCGGACGGTGGGCCGAACACTGAAGCTTTCTTT. The entire variable domain, with the rest obtained from reference TRBV18 and TRBJ1-1, is as follows: NAGVMQNPRHLVRRRGQEARLRCSPMKGHSHVYWYRQLPEEGLKFMVYLQKENIIDESGMPKERFSAEFPKEGPSILRIQQVVRGDSAAYFCASSPDGGPNTEAFFGQGTRLTVV.

This rearrangement joins TRBV27 to TRBJ1-5; D unresolved. This CDR3 contains 15 residues. V lost 0 bases, J lost 6 bases, and 12 bases lay in between. Per the germline V gene, CDR1 is MNHEY and CDR2 is SMNVEV (reference sequence). CDR3 amino acids: CASSLSSASPQPQHF. CDR3 bases: TGTGCCAGCAGTTTATCCTCGGCCAGCCCTCAGCCCCAGCATTTT.

V is TRBV15 and J is TRBJ1-6; 8 bases agree with TRBD1. The V gene end was trimmed by 4 bases and the J gene end by 8 bases; junction bases not matched to a gene: 1. CDR3 length equals 13 residues. Germline V gene sequence: CDR1 LNHNV, CDR2 YYDKDF (reference sequence). The CDR3 protein is CATSKGQDSPLHF. The DNA of the CDR3 is TGTGCCACCAGCAAGGGACAGGATTCACCCCTCCACTTT. The complete variable domain, with remaining parts taken from reference TRBV15 and TRBJ1-6, reads DAMVIQNPRYQVTQFGKPVTLSCSQTLNHNVMYWYQQKSSQAPKLLFHYYDKDFNNEADTPDNFQSRRPNTSFCFLDIRSPGLGDTAMYLCATSKGQDSPLHFGNGTRLTVT.

The chain joins TRBV11-3 to TRBJ2-3; 12 positions agree with TRBD2. The trim removed 5 bases at V and 3 bases at J, leaving 6 bases unmatched. There are 16 residues in the CDR3. CDR1 and CDR2 (germline): SGHNT, YENEEA. The CDR3 bases are TGTGCCAGCAGCCTCCTAGCGGGAGGGCCAACAGATACGCAGTATTTT. Amino acid sequence: CASSLLAGGPTDTQYF.

The count of this clone is one. The J gene is TRBJ1-1, the V gene TRBV28; tentative D call: TRBD1 (5 bases). The length of the CDR3 is 14 residues. Deletions cut 8 bases from V and 5 bases from J, with 18 bases between. The germline V gene encodes CDR1 MDHEN and CDR2 SYDVKM. CDR3 DNA: TGTGCCAGCGTACCCCCCGGGGCCGGGACTGAAGCTTTCTTT. This translates into CASVPPGAGTEAFF.

The chain joins TRBV28 to TRBJ1-6; D remains ambiguous. V was pared by 7 bases and J by 7 bases, with 11 bases between. The CDR3 sequence is 13 residues long. Germline V gene lookup returns CDR1 MDHEN and CDR2 SYDVKM. The CDR3 DNA reads TGTGCCAGCACCTTACGCCCGAATTCACCCCTCCACTTT. The encoded protein is CASTLRPNSPLHF.

The V call is TRBV28, the J call TRBJ2-7, with a possible D match to TRBD2 (5 bases). V was pared by 6 bases and J by 7 bases, with 22 bases between. The CDR3 runs to 15 residues. From germline, CDR1 is MDHEN and CDR2 SYDVKM. Here the CDR3 reads CASSYYDSSGEEQYF. CDR3 bases: TGTGCCAGCAGCTACTACGACTCGTCCGGGGAAGAGCAGTACTTC.

The chain carries TRBV5-1 and TRBJ1-1, with 12 bases aligning to TRBD1. Trimming at V came to 4 bases and at J to 4 bases, leaving 5 bases not matched to a gene. Germline V lookup: CDR1 SGHRS, CDR2 YFSETQ. CDR3 length: 15 amino acids. CDR3 region: CASSVGQGAITEAFF. The CDR3 DNA follows: TGCGCCAGCAGCGTGGGACAGGGGGCGATCACTGAAGCTTTCTTT. The whole variable domain, remainder taken from reference TRBV5-1 and TRBJ1-1, is KAGVTQTPRYLIKTRGQQVTLSCSPISGHRSVSWYQQTPGQGLQFLFEYFSETQRNKGNFPGRFSGRQFSNSRSEMNVSTLELGDSALYLCASSVGQGAITEAFFGQGTRLTVV.

J is TRBJ1-6 and V is TRBV7-9; 7 bases line up with TRBD1. CDR3 size: 14 residues. With 7 bases clipped from V and 7 bases from J, the junction kept 7 bases outside the gene matches. From germline, CDR1 is SEHNR and CDR2 FQNEAQ (reference sequence). The CDR3 sequence is CASTSTGANSPLHF. The CDR3 DNA reads TGTGCCAGCACCTCAACAGGGGCAAATTCACCCCTCCACTTT.

The rearrangement links TRBV5-1 to TRBJ1-3; D perhaps matches TRBD1 (6 bases). Trimming removed 4 bases at V and 1 base at J, with 15 bases between. Germline CDR1 is SGHRS and CDR2 is YFSETQ. CDR3 length: 16 amino acids. DNA for the CDR3: TGCGCCAGCAGCCAAACGGGGGCCCAATCTGGAAACACCATATATTTT. Translating it yields CASSQTGAQSGNTIYF.

The chain employs TRBV4-1 and TRBJ2-7, with D possibly TRBD1 on 5 matching bases. This CDR3 comprises 16 residues. Trimming stripped 0 bases from V and 3 bases from J, with 15 bases between. The germline CDR1 and CDR2 sequences are MGHRA and YSYEKL. CDR3 DNA sequence: TGCGCCAGCAGCCAAGAAACACAGGCGATGTTCTACGAGCAGTACTTC. It yields the protein CASSQETQAMFYEQYF.

The chain has TRBV19 and TRBJ1-1; D not certain. Germline V gene lookup returns CDR1 LNHDA and CDR2 SQIVND (reference sequence). This CDR3 contains 13 residues. V was shortened by 2 bases and J by 6 bases, with 10 bases between the two germline ends. The CDR3 coding sequence is TGTGCCAGTAGTATATCCGAGCTCTCTGAAGCTTTCTTT. Translation gives CASSISELSEAFF. Full variable domain (outside the CDR3, taken from reference TRBV19 and TRBJ1-1): DGGITQSPKYLFRKEGQNVTLSCEQNLNHDAMYWYRQDPGQGLRLIYYSQIVNDFQKGDIAEGYSVSREKKESFPLTVTSAQKNPTAFYLCASSISELSEAFFGQGTRLTVV.

The rearrangement uses TRBV4-1 and TRBJ2-1, with 8 bases aligning to TRBD2. Per germline, CDR1 MGHRA and CDR2 YSYEKL. CDR3 length: 18 amino acids. V shed 0 bases and J 5 bases; nucleotides not matched to a gene: 12. CDR3 residues: CASSQDKAPSGRNNEQFF. CDR3 nucleotides: TGCGCCAGCAGCCAAGATAAGGCTCCTAGCGGGCGAAACAATGAGCAGTTCTTC.

Remarks on this clone: Since no conserved phenylalanine or tryptophan closes the CDR3, a read error is the likely cause. The chain links TRBV6-2 or TRBV6-3 to TRBJ2-7, with D unresolved. The CDR3 length is 14 residues. V shed 5 bases and J shed 5 bases, with 16 bases lying between them. CDR1 and CDR2 from the germline V gene are MNHEY and SVGEGT. The CDR3 spells CASSRQLRWHEQYL. The CDR3 DNA sequence: TGTGCCAGCAGTCGTCAACTCCGGTGGCACGAGCAGTACCTC.

The genes are TRBV28 and TRBJ2-3; 7 bases fit TRBD1. The CDR3 runs 14 residues. Germline trimming cut 7 bases from V and 1 base from J; bases unmatched to any gene: 5. Germline V lookup: CDR1 MDHEN, CDR2 SYDVKM. The CDR3 loop is CASIEGQGTDTQYF. The CDR3 nucleotides read TGTGCCAGCATCGAAGGACAGGGCACAGATACGCAGTATTTT. The complete variable domain, with remaining parts taken from reference TRBV28 and TRBJ2-3, reads DVKVTQSSRYLVKRTGEKVFLECVQDMDHENMFWYRQDPGLGLRLIYFSYDVKMKEKGDIPEGYSVSREKKERFSLILESASTNQTSMYLCASIEGQGTDTQYFGPGTRLTVL.

The rearrangement uses TRBV19 and TRBJ2-7, with 13 bases lining up with TRBD2. The length of the CDR3 is 15 residues. Trimming cost V 3 bases and J 5 bases; bases outside gene matches: 4. Germline lookup yields CDR1 LNHDA and CDR2 SQIVND (reference sequence). The CDR3 loop is CASSIAGLAGDEQYF. In DNA, the CDR3 is TGTGCCAGTAGTATTGCCGGACTAGCGGGAGACGAGCAGTACTTC.

This clone has just one count. The gene calls are TRBV5-1 and TRBJ2-1, with 7 bases matching TRBD2. Germline trimming cut 4 bases from V and 3 bases from J; bases unmatched to any gene: 1. The germline CDR1 and CDR2 sequences are SGHRS and YFSETQ. The CDR3 extends over 13 amino acids. The CDR3 coding sequence is TGCGCCAGCAGCGGGACTAACTACAATGAGCAGTTCTTC. Translation gives CASSGTNYNEQFF.

The table lists this clone with a count of one. The chain employs TRBV10-3 and TRBJ1-3; 8 bases match TRBD1. This CDR3 is built from 16 residues. The V segment lost 10 bases and the J segment 2 bases; nucleotides outside the gene matches: 13. Germline V gene sequence: CDR1 ENHRY, CDR2 SYGVKD. CDR3 region: CATKDQGATPGNTIYF. CDR3 nucleotide sequence: TGTGCCACCAAAGATCAGGGGGCTACCCCTGGAAACACCATATATTTT.

The CDR3 region is CASSLSIGRGNSPLHF. The CDR3 bases are TGTGCCAGCAGTTTATCGATCGGCAGGGGGAATTCACCCCTCCACTTT. The chain is built from TRBV27 and TRBJ1-6; TRBD1 matches at 7 bases. CDR3 length: 16 amino acids. With V trimmed by 0 bases and J by 7 bases, 6 bases remained unmatched. Per germline, CDR1 MNHEY and CDR2 SMNVEV (reference sequence).

The gene calls are TRBV11-3 and TRBJ2-2, with 7 bases that match TRBD2. V gave up 0 bases and J gave up 0 bases; unmatched junction bases: 10. Germline V gene sequence: CDR1 SGHNT, CDR2 YENEEA. This CDR3 is built from 19 residues. The CDR3 loop is CASSLDRWEGLTNTGELFF. CDR3 nucleotides: TGTGCCAGCAGCTTAGATCGGTGGGAGGGCCTGACGAACACCGGGGAGCTGTTTTTT. Together with reference TRBV11-3 and TRBJ2-2, the CDR3 gives the full variable domain: EAGVVQSPRYKIIEKKQPVAFWCNPISGHNTLYWYLQNLGQGPELLIRYENEEAVDDSQLPKDRFSAERLKGVDSTLKIQPAELGDSAVYLCASSLDRWEGLTNTGELFFGEGSRLTVL.

The rearrangement links TRBV6-2 or TRBV6-3 to TRBJ1-2; no clear D gene. V gave up 2 bases and J gave up 2 bases, with 6 bases separating them. There are 13 residues in the CDR3. The germline CDR1 and CDR2 sequences are MNHEY and SVGEGT. The DNA of the CDR3 is TGTGCCAGCAGTTACCATAGGAACTATGGCTACACCTTC. Protein product: CASSYHRNYGYTF.

The rearrangement links TRBV18 to TRBJ2-1; 7 nucleotides match TRBD2. This CDR3 spans 15 amino acids. With 2 bases clipped from V and 3 bases from J, the junction kept 4 bases outside the gene matches. Germline CDR1 reads KGHSH; CDR2 reads LQKENI. The CDR3 DNA reads TGTGCCAGCTCACCATTGCTAGCGGACTACAATGAGCAGTTCTTC. Protein sequence: CASSPLLADYNEQFF.

The chain carries TRBV25-1 and TRBJ1-3, with D perhaps matching TRBD1 (5 bases). Looked up from germline, CDR1 is MGHDK and CDR2 is SYGVNS. V was pared by 6 bases and J by 4 bases, with 13 bases between. The CDR3 runs 14 residues. CDR3 sequence reads: CASSEMGDGNTIYF. The CDR3 nucleotides read TGTGCCAGCAGCGAAATGGGGGACGGAAACACCATATATTTT.

The chain has TRBV5-1 and TRBJ2-1; TRBD2 matches 12 bases. V was clipped by 4 bases and J by 6 bases; unmatched bases: 5. Germline assignment: CDR1 SGHRS and CDR2 YFSETQ. This CDR3 is built from 15 residues. The CDR3 nucleotides are TGCGCCAGCAGCCAACTAGCGGGAGGCCTCAATGAGCAGTTCTTC. Protein: CASSQLAGGLNEQFF.

The rearrangement uses TRBV28 and TRBJ1-2, with TRBD1 matching 7 bases. Germline values: CDR1 MDHEN, CDR2 SYDVKM. The CDR3 runs to 15 residues. Trimming took 5 bases from V and 3 from J; bases not matched to a gene: 9. The chain's CDR3 is CASSPPGQGDYGYTF. CDR3 nucleotides: TGTGCCAGCAGTCCACCCGGCCAGGGGGACTATGGCTACACCTTC.